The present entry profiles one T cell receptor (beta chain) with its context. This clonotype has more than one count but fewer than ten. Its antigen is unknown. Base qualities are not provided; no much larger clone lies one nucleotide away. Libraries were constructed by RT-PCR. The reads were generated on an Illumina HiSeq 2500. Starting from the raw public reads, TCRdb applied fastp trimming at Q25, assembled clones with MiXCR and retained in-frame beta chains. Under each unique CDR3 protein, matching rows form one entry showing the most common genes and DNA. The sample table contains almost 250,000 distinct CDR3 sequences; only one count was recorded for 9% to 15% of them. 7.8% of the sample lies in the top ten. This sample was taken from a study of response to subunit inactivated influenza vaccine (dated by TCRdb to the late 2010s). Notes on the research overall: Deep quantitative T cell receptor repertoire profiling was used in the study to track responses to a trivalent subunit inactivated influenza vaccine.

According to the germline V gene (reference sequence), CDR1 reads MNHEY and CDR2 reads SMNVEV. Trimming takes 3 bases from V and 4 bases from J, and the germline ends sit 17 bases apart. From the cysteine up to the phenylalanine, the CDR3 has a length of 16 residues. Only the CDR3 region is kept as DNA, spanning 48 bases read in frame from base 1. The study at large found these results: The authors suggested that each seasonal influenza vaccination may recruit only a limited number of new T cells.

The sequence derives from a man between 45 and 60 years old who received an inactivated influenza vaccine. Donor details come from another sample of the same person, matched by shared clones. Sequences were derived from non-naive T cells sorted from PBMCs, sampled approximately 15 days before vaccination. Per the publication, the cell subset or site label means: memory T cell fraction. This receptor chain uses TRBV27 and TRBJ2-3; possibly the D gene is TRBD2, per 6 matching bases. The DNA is TGTGCCAGCAGTTTTAGGTTAGCGGAGGGCCCAGATACGCAGTATTTT. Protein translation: CASSFRLAEGPDTQYF.